The rows below give T cell receptor beta chains drawn from one sample of a study of T-cell memory formation after mild COVID-19. One entry per CDR3 protein, called by TCRdb with MiXCR from the 5' RACE reads. The table includes 350,000 to 500,000 distinct CDR3 sequences, approximately 18% detected once. The specimen was PBMCs or a T cell subset sorted from them (not recorded which). These receptors were collected from a young man who had mild COVID-19 (a few samples of this study predate the infection). Cell type and time point are not known. CDR3s include the opening cysteine and the closing phenylalanine or tryptophan. Each record gives: D gene, clone size, J gene, V gene, CDR3 protein, CDR3 DNA. D genes are given only for firm matches. Part of the rows lack a size; the others show once, few, many or a class for expanded clones.

D: NA
size: once
J: TRBJ2-5
V: TRBV7-2
CDR3: CASSLMGRAYETQYF
DNA: TGTGCCAGCAGCCTAATGGGCAGGGCCTATGAGACCCAGTACTTC

D: NA
size: NA
J: TRBJ1-5
V: TRBV3-1
CDR3: CASSLGYNQPQHF
DNA: TGTGCCAGCAGCCTGGGTTACAATCAGCCCCAGCATTTT

D: NA
size: few
J: TRBJ1-6
V: TRBV4-3
CDR3: CASSQQWQENSPLHF
DNA: TGCGCCAGCAGCCAGCAGTGGCAGGAAAATTCACCCCTCCACTTT

D: NA
size: few
J: TRBJ1-2
V: TRBV28
CDR3: CASSLSSSGNYGYTF
DNA: TGTGCCAGCAGTTTATCCTCCTCAGGGAACTATGGCTACACCTTC

D: NA
size: NA
J: TRBJ2-7
V: TRBV5-5
CDR3: CASTPVGSYEQYF
DNA: TGTGCCAGCACCCCGGTAGGGTCCTACGAGCAGTACTTC

D: TRBD1
size: NA
J: TRBJ2-7
V: TRBV6-1
CDR3: CATATGQGGYEQYF
DNA: TGTGCCACCGCGACGGGACAGGGAGGGTACGAGCAGTACTTC

D: NA
size: few
J: TRBJ1-1
V: TRBV18
CDR3: CASSPSMGVNTEAFF
DNA: TGTGCCAGCTCACCAAGTATGGGGGTAAACACTGAAGCTTTCTTT

D: TRBD1
size: NA
J: TRBJ1-1
V: TRBV27
CDR3: CASSATQGAGMNTEAFF
DNA: TGTGCCAGCAGTGCGACTCAGGGGGCTGGGATGAACACTGAAGCTTTCTTT

D: NA
size: NA
J: TRBJ1-5
V: TRBV12-3/TRBV12-4
CDR3: CASSPGGRGEQPQHF
DNA: TGTGCCAGCAGTCCCGGTGGCAGGGGAGAACAGCCCCAGCATTTT

D: NA
size: NA
J: TRBJ2-1
V: TRBV7-2
CDR3: CASSLLGGVDEQFF
DNA: TGTGCCAGCAGCTTATTGGGCGGGGTGGATGAGCAGTTCTTC

D: TRBD2
size: NA
J: TRBJ2-3
V: TRBV6-6
CDR3: CASSSPLLAVTDTQYF
DNA: TGTGCCAGCAGTTCGCCCCTCCTAGCGGTCACAGATACGCAGTATTTT

D: NA
size: few
J: TRBJ2-5
V: TRBV7-3
CDR3: CASSFTTDETQYF
DNA: TGTGCCAGCAGTTTTACGACGGATGAGACCCAGTACTTC

D: NA
size: few
J: TRBJ1-6
V: TRBV18
CDR3: CASSPGTLNSPLHF
DNA: TGTGCCAGCTCACCCGGGACGCTAAATTCACCCCTCCACTTT

D: TRBD2
size: few
J: TRBJ2-3
V: TRBV7-2
CDR3: CASTPLAGGQYF
DNA: TGTGCCAGCACTCCCCTAGCGGGGGGGCAGTATTTT

D: NA
size: NA
J: TRBJ1-2
V: TRBV18
CDR3: CASSPTGDITNYGYTF
DNA: TGTGCCAGCTCACCGACGGGGGATATCACTAACTATGGCTACACCTTC

D: NA
size: NA
J: TRBJ1-3
V: TRBV24-1
CDR3: CATSDLRSGNTIYF
DNA: TGTGCCACCAGTGATTTGCGCTCTGGAAACACCATATATTTT

D: TRBD1
size: NA
J: TRBJ2-1
V: TRBV10-3
CDR3: CAIRDRDREANEQFF
DNA: TGTGCCATCAGGGACCGGGACAGGGAGGCCAATGAGCAGTTCTTC

D: NA
size: NA
J: TRBJ1-5
V: TRBV19
CDR3: CASSPRTQPQHF
DNA: TGTGCCAGTAGTCCTCGCACCCAGCCCCAGCATTTT

D: NA
size: few
J: TRBJ2-7
V: TRBV7-9
CDR3: CASTSGSREQYF
DNA: TGTGCCAGCACTTCGGGGTCGCGAGAGCAGTACTTC

D: TRBD2
size: NA
J: TRBJ2-7
V: TRBV7-2
CDR3: CASSHRASGAYEQYF
DNA: TGTGCCAGCAGCCATCGGGCTAGCGGGGCCTACGAGCAGTACTTC

D: TRBD2
size: many
J: TRBJ2-3
V: TRBV20-1
CDR3: CSAILAGSTDTQYF
DNA: TGCAGTGCTATACTAGCGGGGTCGACAGATACGCAGTATTTT

D: TRBD2
size: NA
J: TRBJ2-3
V: TRBV11-1
CDR3: CASSLDSGNLDTQYF
DNA: TGTGCCAGCAGCCTTGATAGCGGGAATCTCGATACGCAGTATTTT

D: NA
size: NA
J: TRBJ2-5
V: TRBV7-2
CDR3: CASSLRGARIQETQYF
DNA: TGTGCCAGCAGCCTACGGGGGGCTAGGATACAAGAGACCCAGTACTTC

D: NA
size: few
J: TRBJ1-2
V: TRBV7-9
CDR3: CASSHGGYGYTF
DNA: TGTGCCAGCAGCCATGGAGGCTATGGCTACACCTTC

D: NA
size: NA
J: TRBJ1-1
V: TRBV18
CDR3: CASSPDLGSGTEAFF
DNA: TGTGCCAGCTCACCAGATTTGGGGTCGGGCACTGAAGCTTTCTTT

D: NA
size: few
J: TRBJ2-1
V: TRBV5-6
CDR3: CASSQWINEQFF
DNA: TGTGCCAGCAGCCAGTGGATAAATGAGCAGTTCTTC

D: NA
size: NA
J: TRBJ2-3
V: TRBV3-1
CDR3: CASSQASDTQYF
DNA: TGTGCCAGCAGCCAAGCTTCTGATACGCAGTATTTT

D: TRBD1
size: NA
J: TRBJ2-5
V: TRBV20-1
CDR3: CSANGQGQETQYF
DNA: TGCAGTGCTAACGGACAGGGGCAAGAGACCCAGTACTTC

D: NA
size: few
J: TRBJ2-5
V: TRBV7-9
CDR3: CASSLRDHWETQYF
DNA: TGTGCCAGCAGCTTAAGGGATCATTGGGAGACCCAGTACTTC

D: NA
size: NA
J: TRBJ2-1
V: TRBV7-2
CDR3: CASSPQRGANEQFF
DNA: TGTGCCAGCAGCCCCCAAAGGGGGGCCAATGAGCAGTTCTTC

D: NA
size: NA
J: TRBJ1-5
V: TRBV6-2/TRBV6-3
CDR3: CASILDLFSNQPQHF
DNA: TGTGCCAGCATTTTAGACCTCTTTAGCAATCAGCCCCAGCATTTT

D: NA
size: few
J: TRBJ1-1
V: TRBV5-1
CDR3: CASRPTAGNTEAFF
DNA: TGCGCCAGCAGACCTACTGCAGGGAACACTGAAGCTTTCTTT

D: NA
size: NA
J: TRBJ2-7
V: TRBV7-9
CDR3: CASSPREAYEQYF
DNA: TGTGCCAGCAGTCCGAGGGAGGCCTACGAGCAGTACTTC

D: NA
size: NA
J: TRBJ1-2
V: TRBV5-1
CDR3: CASSLGHGEDYGYTF
DNA: TGCGCCAGCAGCTTGGGACATGGAGAAGACTATGGCTACACCTTC